A single sample gave rise to the 5 T cell receptor beta chains below, sequenced in a study of blood T cells in healthy people across ages. A second PCR, run for about 7 to 11 cycles, used a sample-barcoded 5' primer plus a J-beta primer mix. TCRdb reprocessed the 5' RACE reads with MiXCR, giving one entry per CDR3 protein. The repertoire consists of over 300,000 distinct CDR3 sequences, with 50% to 60% occurring once and the leading ten covering over 40%. Material for sequencing was blood. All receptors derive from a man between 60 and 75 years old in good health.

The chain joins TRBV5-1 to TRBJ1-2; D is uncertain. V was pared by 0 bases and J by 7 bases, with 10 bases between. Germline-derived CDR1 and CDR2 are SGHRS and YFSETQ. The CDR3 has 13 amino acids. The CDR3 DNA follows: TGCGCCAGCAGCTTGGAGGCAGGCGCTGGCTACACCTTC. Translation: CASSLEAGAGYTF.

The sample holds a few counts of this clonotype. The rearrangement uses TRBV6-6 and TRBJ2-5, with D unclear. The CDR3 is 16 amino acids. The germline V gene has CDR1 MNHNY and CDR2 SVGAGI (reference sequence). V lost 2 bases and J 1 base, leaving 14 bases between the germline ends. Here the CDR3 reads CASSYPSVGVQETQYF. The CDR3 DNA sequence: TGTGCCAGCAGTTACCCATCGGTTGGGGTCCAAGAGACCCAGTACTTC.

The V call is TRBV7-2, the J call TRBJ2-1, with 8 bases aligning to TRBD1. Germline loops: CDR1 SGHTA, CDR2 FQGNSA. With V trimmed by 1 base and J by 6 bases, 5 bases remained unmatched. The CDR3 is 15 amino acids. The DNA of the CDR3 is TGTGCCAGCAGCTTAGTTTCAGGGGGCGGCAATGAGCAGTTCTTC. Residues: CASSLVSGGGNEQFF.

V is TRBV12-3 or TRBV12-4 and J is TRBJ2-3; D perhaps matches TRBD2 (7 bases). Trimming pared 6 bases from V and 0 bases from J, leaving 19 bases between. The CDR3 has 17 residues. The CDR3 coding sequence is TGTGCCAGCAGGCCCGGCGGGGGCAGTACTAGCACAGATACGCAGTATTTT. This encodes CASRPGGGSTSTDTQYF.

This clonotype was seen a handful of times. This chain connects TRBV10-3 to TRBJ2-1, with D perhaps assigned TRBD1 or TRBD2 (5 bases each). The germline V gene encodes CDR1 ENHRY and CDR2 SYGVKD. This CDR3 contains 14 residues. Trimming took off 4 bases at V and 6 bases at J, with 13 bases between the two ends. The CDR3 DNA is TGTGCCATCAGTGTCGGGACCCCAAGCAATGAGCAGTTCTTC. The encoded protein is CAISVGTPSNEQFF.